Each of the 30 T cell receptor beta chains below was sequenced from the same sample in a study of shared clonotypes between healthy human individuals. Data came from immunoSEQ multiplex PCR; TCRdb stores just in-frame clones and leaves some out. The sample has about 1.5 million clones; approximately 98% are singletons. Input material: naive CD4+ T cells sorted from blood. As to subset: CD45RA+ positively selected. The receptors originated from a man aged 25 to 40 in good health.

The chain combines TRBV10-1 with TRBJ2-1, with 11 nucleotides matching TRBD1. This CDR3 comprises 15 residues. The V gene end was trimmed by 4 bases and the J gene end by 4 bases; junction bases not matched to a gene: 3. The germline V gene has CDR1 WNHNN and CDR2 SYGVQD (reference sequence). CDR3 protein: CASSGGTGGYNEQFF. The CDR3 nucleotides are TGCGCCAGCAGTGGGGGGACAGGGGGTTACAATGAGCAGTTCTTC.

V usage is TRBV6-5 and J usage is TRBJ1-2; no clear D. Germline CDR1 reads MNHEY; CDR2 reads SVGAGI. There are 15 residues in the CDR3. Trimming took off 6 bases at V and 4 bases at J, with 18 bases between the two ends. The CDR3 region is CASSTSLGTGYGYTF. The CDR3 nucleotides are TGTGCCAGCAGCACATCCTTGGGTACGGGCTATGGCTACACCTTC.

The V and J genes are TRBV5-1 and TRBJ2-7; 10 bases are a match to TRBD1. The CDR3 has 16 amino acids. Germline V gene lookup returns CDR1 SGHRS and CDR2 YFSETQ. V trimming: 4 bases; J trimming: 1 base; junction bases outside the gene matches: 8. CDR3 region: CASSPKTGGRSYEQYF. The CDR3 DNA reads as TGCGCCAGCAGCCCGAAGACAGGGGGCCGTTCCTACGAGCAGTACTTC.

The DNA of the CDR3 is TGTGCCAGCAGCTTCACAGTAAGCTCCTACAATGAGCAGTTCTTC. Amino acids: CASSFTVSSYNEQFF. The V and J genes are TRBV7-9 and TRBJ2-1; D is unclear. The CDR3 loop spans 15 amino acids. Trimming shortened V by 3 bases and J by 0 bases, and 9 bases separated the two germline ends. Per germline, CDR1 SEHNR and CDR2 FQNEAQ (reference sequence).

The V gene is TRBV13, the J gene TRBJ2-3; 9 bases agree with TRBD2. This CDR3 comprises 14 residues. CDR1 and CDR2 from the germline V gene are PRHDT and FYEKMQ (reference sequence). Trimming took 6 bases from V and 4 from J; bases not matched to a gene: 5. The CDR3 nucleotides read TGTGCCAGCAGAAAAGCGGGAGGTTCAGATACGCAGTATTTT. This translates into CASRKAGGSDTQYF.

V usage is TRBV7-8 and J usage is TRBJ2-3, with 7 bases fitting TRBD2. The CDR3 totals 17 residues. V shed 4 bases, J shed 3 bases, and the junction held 13 bases outside the gene matches. Germline assignment: CDR1 SGHVS and CDR2 FQNEAQ. The CDR3 DNA is TGTGCCAGCAGCTGGACGAGGGGAGGGCCGGGGACAGATACGCAGTATTTT. It yields the protein CASSWTRGGPGTDTQYF.

This chain links TRBV6-5 with TRBJ2-1, with D possibly being TRBD1 (5 bases). The CDR3 has 13 amino acids. Trimming cost V 6 bases and J 7 bases, with 13 bases left between them. CDR1 and CDR2 (germline): MNHEY, SVGAGI. Here the CDR3 reads CASRDRQTNEQFF. The CDR3 DNA sequence: TGTGCCAGCAGGGACCGACAGACTAATGAGCAGTTCTTC.

The rearrangement joins TRBV11-2 to TRBJ2-7; no clear D. This CDR3 contains 16 residues. The V end lost 4 bases, the J end lost 2 bases, and 18 bases lay between the germline ends. Germline V lookup: CDR1 SGHAT, CDR2 FQNNGV. CDR3 sequence: CASSSILAAVTYEQYF. The CDR3 coding sequence is TGTGCCAGCAGCTCCATCTTGGCAGCTGTCACCTACGAGCAGTACTTC. Together with reference TRBV11-2 and TRBJ2-7, the CDR3 gives the full variable domain: EAGVAQSPRYKIIEKRQSVAFWCNPISGHATLYWYQQILGQGPKLLIQFQNNGVVDDSQLPKDRFSAERLKGVDSTLKIQPAKLEDSAVYLCASSSILAAVTYEQYFGPGTRLTVT.

The genes are TRBV19 and TRBJ2-3; perhaps TRBD1 as D (6 bases). This CDR3 comprises 14 residues. Germline loops: CDR1 LNHDA, CDR2 SQIVND (reference sequence). Between the trimmed V and J ends, which lost 7 bases and 0 bases, there was a span of 11 bases. DNA for the CDR3: TGTGCCAGTACACAGGGCCTTAGCACAGATACGCAGTATTTT. Amino acids: CASTQGLSTDTQYF.

The gene calls are TRBV5-1 and TRBJ2-1; TRBD2 matches 8 bases. The CDR3 runs to 16 residues. The junction had 15 bases not matched to a gene; V was cut back by 4 bases and J by 9 bases. Germline CDR1 is SGHRS and CDR2 is YFSETQ. The CDR3 sequence is CASSTEGLVGLIEQFF. The CDR3 nucleotides read TGCGCCAGCAGCACGGAGGGACTAGTTGGGTTAATTGAGCAGTTCTTC.

The gene calls are TRBV6-4 and TRBJ1-4, with D hard to call. Germline CDR1 and CDR2: MRHNA and SNTAGT. The germline V and J ends were trimmed by 4 bases and 1 base, with 4 bases remaining between them. The length of the CDR3 is 13 residues. In DNA, the CDR3 is TGTGCCAGCAGTGGGGGAACTAATGAAAAACTGTTTTTT. Translated: CASSGGTNEKLFF.

The rearrangement joins TRBV20-1 to TRBJ1-4, with no clear D. In germline, CDR1 is DFQATT, CDR2 SNEGSKA (reference sequence). Trimming removed 5 bases from V and 13 bases from J, with 14 bases in between. The length of the CDR3 is 11 residues. The DNA of the CDR3 is TGCAGTGCTGCTATCGATGACCGACTGTTTTTT. Amino acid sequence: CSAAIDDRLFF.

V and J are TRBV19 and TRBJ2-6, with TRBD1 identical over 9 bases. Germline lookup yields CDR1 LNHDA and CDR2 SQIVND (reference sequence). The V and J ends lost 3 bases and 2 bases, in that order; junction bases with no gene match: 2. This CDR3 is 16 amino acids long. The CDR3, as DNA: TGTGCCAGTAGTATCCGGACAGGGGCTGGGGCCAACGTCCTGACTTTC. It translates to CASSIRTGAGANVLTF.

V is TRBV18 and J is TRBJ2-7; 8 nucleotides agree with TRBD2. The germline V gene has CDR1 KGHSH and CDR2 LQKENI. The CDR3 runs to 17 residues. The V gene end was trimmed by 4 bases and the J gene end by 0 bases; junction bases not matched to a gene: 11. The CDR3 DNA follows: TGTGCCAGCTCACAGGGGGGGAGCGGGAGCCTCTCCTACGAGCAGTACTTC. As protein: CASSQGGSGSLSYEQYF.

V gene TRBV12-5 combines with J gene TRBJ2-4; 9 bases are shared with TRBD1. The ends lost 2 bases at V and 1 base at J; junction bases unmatched: 21. The CDR3 has 22 amino acids. Germline-derived CDR1 and CDR2 are LGHNT and FRNRAP. DNA of the CDR3: TGTGCTAGTGGTTTGTCCGCCCCGTCAGGACAGGGGTCGAAGTGGGCCAAAAACATTCAGTACTTC. It codes for CASGLSAPSGQGSKWAKNIQYF.

The chain carries TRBV5-1 and TRBJ2-2; 7 bases map to TRBD1. V lost 0 bases and J lost 3; bases outside the gene matches: 8. The length of the CDR3 is 17 residues. Germline CDR1 is SGHRS and CDR2 is YFSETQ. Here the CDR3 DNA reads TGCGCCAGCAGCTTGGGGCCGGATCAGGGGGACACCGGGGAGCTGTTTTTT. This encodes CASSLGPDQGDTGELFF.

The chain combines TRBV15 with TRBJ2-2, with D maybe TRBD2 (6 bases). The CDR3 contains 15 residues. CDR1 is LNHNV and CDR2 is YYDKDF in the germline V gene (reference sequence). The germline V and J ends were trimmed by 0 bases and 5 bases, with 10 bases remaining between them. CDR3 sequence: CATSRDPRGTGELFF. The CDR3 nucleotides are TGTGCCACCAGCAGAGATCCACGGGGGACCGGGGAGCTGTTTTTT.

Points on this clone: The sample contains more than one DNA sequence encoding this CDR3. V usage is TRBV6-5 and J usage is TRBJ1-2, with TRBD1 identical over 7 bases. CDR3 length equals 12 residues. V lost 2 bases to trimming and J lost 7 bases; unmatched junction nucleotides: 1. In germline, CDR1 is MNHEY, CDR2 SVGAGI. CDR3 DNA sequence: TGTGCCAGCAGTTACGACAGGGTTGGCTACACCTTC. It translates to CASSYDRVGYTF.

This clone has only one observation. The J gene is TRBJ1-5, the V gene TRBV1. TRBV1 is assigned pseudogene status. The CDR3 has 16 amino acids. CDR3 nucleotide sequence: TGCACCAGCAGCCAACCCGACGGAGATAGCAATCAGCCCCAGCATTTT. Its protein product is CTSSQPDGDSNQPQHF.

The V gene is TRBV5-5, the J gene TRBJ2-3; 9 bases map to TRBD1. Trimming at V came to 2 bases and at J to 2 bases, leaving 9 bases not matched to a gene. CDR1 is SGHKS and CDR2 is YYEKEE in the germline V gene (reference sequence). CDR3 length: 17 amino acids. The CDR3 loop is CASSFLPGTGITDTQYF. The CDR3 region has the DNA TGTGCCAGCAGCTTCCTCCCTGGGACAGGGATCACAGATACGCAGTATTTT.

This clone was recorded only once. This chain links TRBV4-1 with TRBJ1-5; D is unresolved. V was clipped by 1 base and J by 4 bases, with 8 bases between them. Germline loops: CDR1 MGHRA, CDR2 YSYEKL. The CDR3 runs to 14 residues. CDR3 bases: TGCGCCAGCAGCCAAGCGCCATTTAATCAGCCCCAGCATTTT. It codes for CASSQAPFNQPQHF.

Worth noting for this clone: Distinct nucleotide sequences in the sample also encode this CDR3. This chain links TRBV9 with TRBJ2-2; TRBD2 matches at 13 bases. Germline loops: CDR1 SGDLS, CDR2 YYNGEE. The CDR3 sequence is 16 residues long. Trimming cost V 3 bases and J 7 bases; bases outside gene matches: 6. CDR3 sequence (DNA): TGTGCCAGCAGCGCCCGACTAGCGGGAGGAATCGGGGAGCTGTTTTTT. This gives the protein CASSARLAGGIGELFF.

The rearrangement joins TRBV5-1 to TRBJ2-7, with 9 bases fitting TRBD2. Trimming removed 4 bases from V and 1 base from J; junction bases left unmatched: 15. CDR1 SGHRS and CDR2 YFSETQ come from the germline V gene. This CDR3 contains 18 residues. The CDR3 sequence is CASSPRGGSGSFSYEQYF. In DNA form, the CDR3 reads TGCGCCAGCAGCCCCCGCGGAGGTAGCGGGAGTTTTTCCTACGAGCAGTACTTC.

The V and J genes are TRBV6-5 and TRBJ2-7; a weak D match, TRBD1 (5 bases). CDR1 and CDR2 from the germline V gene are MNHEY and SVGAGI. V lost 2 bases to trimming and J lost 3 bases, with 14 bases between them. The CDR3 extends over 15 amino acids. Written as DNA, the CDR3 is TGTGCCAGCAGTTACGTAGGGGTACGGAACTACGAGCAGTACTTC. This encodes CASSYVGVRNYEQYF.

This clone has more than one count but fewer than ten. The chain has TRBV7-2 and TRBJ2-7; D not resolved. CDR1 is SGHTA, CDR2 FQGNSA, per germline. This CDR3 region has 12 residues. V lost 5 bases to trimming and J lost 2 bases, with 7 bases between them. The CDR3 spells CASSPTAYEQYF. The CDR3 DNA reads TGTGCCAGCAGCCCCACTGCCTACGAGCAGTACTTC.

This chain links TRBV29-1 with TRBJ2-7, with 8 bases that match TRBD1. Trimming cost V 1 base and J 5 bases; bases outside gene matches: 4. This CDR3 has 13 residues. Germline V gene data show CDR1 as SQVTM and CDR2 as ANQGSEA. CDR3 protein: CSVEGTGRHEQYF. CDR3 sequence (DNA): TGCAGCGTTGAAGGGACAGGGAGGCACGAGCAGTACTTC.

The CDR3 is CASSQVTGSDTQYF. For the CDR3, the DNA is TGTGCCAGCAGCCAAGTGACAGGGTCAGATACGCAGTATTTT. The V gene is TRBV14, the J gene TRBJ2-3, with 7 bases aligning to TRBD1. The CDR3 contains 14 residues. CDR1 and CDR2 (germline): SGHDN, FVKESK. V shed 1 base, J shed 4 bases, and the junction held 2 bases outside the gene matches.

J is TRBJ2-2 and V is TRBV18; possible D gene TRBD2, 6 bases. Per the germline V gene, CDR1 is KGHSH and CDR2 is LQKENI. Trimming removed 2 bases from V and 6 bases from J, with 7 bases in between. The CDR3 covers 13 residues. CDR3 sequence (DNA): TGTGCCAGCTCACCAGGAGGGTCCGGGGAGCTGTTTTTT. Its translation: CASSPGGSGELFF.

The rearrangement uses TRBV5-1 and TRBJ2-7, with 8 bases aligning to TRBD1. Trimming at V came to 3 bases and at J to 6 bases, leaving 8 bases not matched to a gene. CDR3 length: 14 amino acids. Germline V gene sequence: CDR1 SGHRS, CDR2 YFSETQ. CDR3 region: CASSSRQGSGEQYF. DNA for the CDR3: TGCGCCAGCAGCTCCAGACAGGGGTCGGGCGAGCAGTACTTC.

A remark on this clone: The identical CDR3 is also encoded by other nucleotide sequences in the sample. The chain has TRBV5-1 and TRBJ2-5; D perhaps matches TRBD2 (5 bases). V was cut by 7 bases and J by 1 base, with 14 bases left in between. Germline CDR1 is SGHRS and CDR2 is YFSETQ. CDR3 size: 14 residues. CDR3 DNA sequence: TGCGCCAGCTCCCCTACGGGGTCCCAAGAGACCCAGTACTTC. Its protein product is CASSPTGSQETQYF. Combining the CDR3 with reference TRBV5-1 and TRBJ2-5 gives the whole variable domain KAGVTQTPRYLIKTRGQQVTLSCSPISGHRSVSWYQQTPGQGLQFLFEYFSETQRNKGNFPGRFSGRQFSNSRSEMNVSTLELGDSALYLCASSPTGSQETQYFGPGTRLLVL.